This T cell receptor beta chain was retrieved from a study of OX40 agonist ivuxolimab in advanced cancers. The study's findings and limits: Relatively little clonal expansion, among the lowest observed, appeared in partial responders at 0.1-3.0 mg/kg. The CD4+ and CD8+ T cells in the blood had expanded clonally by week 6 at 0.1 to 3.0 mg/kg.

With regard to this clone: As yet, its antigen is unknown.

The germline V and J ends were trimmed by 3 bases and 2 bases, with 10 bases remaining between them. This CDR3 is 15 amino acids long. Germline assignment: CDR1 SGHNT and CDR2 YENEEA. Method: immunoSEQ multiplex PCR; TCRdb's copy keeps in-frame clones and lacks some. The sample yields about 84,000 clones, about 80% seen once. The sequencing here drew on CD4+ or CD8+ T cells sorted from blood, taken in a trial of the OX40 agonist ivuxolimab. The chain is built from TRBV11-3 and TRBJ2-2, with D maybe TRBD2 (7 bases). The receptor comes from an adult with an advanced solid tumor such as melanoma, head and neck, liver or kidney cancer. The CDR3 loop reads CASSFGGRNTGELFF. CDR3 coding DNA: TGTGCCAGCAGCTTCGGGGGGCGTAACACCGGGGAGCTGTTTTTT.